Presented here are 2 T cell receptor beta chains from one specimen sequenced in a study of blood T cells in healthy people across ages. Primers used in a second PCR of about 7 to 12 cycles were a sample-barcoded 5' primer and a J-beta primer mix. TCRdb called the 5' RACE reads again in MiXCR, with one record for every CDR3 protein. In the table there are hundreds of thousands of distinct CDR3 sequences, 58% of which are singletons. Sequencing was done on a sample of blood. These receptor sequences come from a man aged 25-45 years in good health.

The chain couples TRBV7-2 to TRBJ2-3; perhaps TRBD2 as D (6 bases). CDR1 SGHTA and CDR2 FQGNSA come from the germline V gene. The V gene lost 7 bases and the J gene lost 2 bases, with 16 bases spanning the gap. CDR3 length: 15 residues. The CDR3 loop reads CASISRGTFTDTQYF. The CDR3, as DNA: TGTGCCAGCATAAGTCGGGGGACCTTCACAGATACGCAGTATTTT.

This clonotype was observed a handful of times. The CDR3 DNA follows: TGCAGTGCCCCGGGACAGGGGAACGAGGAGACCCAGTACTTC. Amino acid sequence: CSAPGQGNEETQYF. V is TRBV20-1 and J is TRBJ2-5; 10 nucleotides align to TRBD1. Germline V gene sequence: CDR1 DFQATT, CDR2 SNEGSKA (reference sequence). With V trimmed by 6 bases and J by 5 bases, 9 bases remained unmatched. This CDR3 spans 14 amino acids.